Sequencing of this T cell receptor (beta chain) was carried out in a study of cytomegalovirus exposure and HLA in healthy donors. As for the study in general: The same platform as the roughly 630 first-cohort repertoires was used for the 100 to 150 validation repertoires, a later analysis reported. Study-wide results and limits: Within the 120 or so validation repertoires, first-cohort TCR clusters tended to co-occur, according to a later analysis.

A word on this clone: The antigen is undetermined.

The protocol was immunoSEQ multiplex PCR, while the TCRdb copy is restricted to in-frame clones and leaves out a portion. The sample lists some 350,000 clones; around 90% were seen once. The donors were members of the validation cohort comprising some 130 subjects, separate from the roughly 700-subject first cohort. The CDR3 consists of 16 residues. Trimming at V came to 5 bases and at J to 3 bases, leaving 12 bases not matched to a gene. The germline gives CDR1 SGDLS, CDR2 YYNGEE. The source is a woman aged 30 to 39 in good health and CMV-seropositive. The chain uses TRBV9 and TRBJ2-3; 7 nucleotides agree with TRBD2. The sample consisted of PBMCs. The CDR3 region is CASSVPSGISTDTQYF. DNA for the CDR3: TGTGCCAGCAGTGTACCCAGCGGGATTAGTACAGATACGCAGTATTTT. Complete variable domain (other parts from reference TRBV9 and TRBJ2-3): DSGVTQTPKHLITATGQRVTLRCSPRSGDLSVYWYQQSLDQGLQFLIQYYNGEERAKGNILERFSAQQFPDLHSELNLSSLELGDSALYFCASSVPSGISTDTQYFGPGTRLTVL.